This T cell receptor beta chain was retrieved from a study of blood T cells in healthy people across ages. The CDR3 is 13 residues long. The germline V gene encodes CDR1 LGHNA and CDR2 YSLEER. V was trimmed by 0 bases and J by 7 bases, leaving 9 bases between them. Study results and caveats: A roughly linear age-dependent decrease characterized TCR beta diversity per million T cells. Diversity estimates drawn from one million T cells were deemed underestimates.

It was with a sample-barcoded 5' primer and a J-beta primer mix that a second PCR of roughly 7 to 12 cycles was run. The authors tagged each cDNA molecule using a template-switch adaptor with 12 random nucleotides. All samples gave at least 3 million CDR3-containing paired-end reads. Each CDR3 protein gets one entry after TCRdb re-called the 5' RACE reads with MiXCR. The sample comprises around 600,000 distinct CDR3 sequences, roughly 43% of which are singletons, and around 24% rests with the top ten. Concerning this clonotype itself: Its target is unknown.

The sequenced material came from blood. This rearrangement joins TRBV4-3 to TRBJ1-2; unclear D gene. This TCR came from a man older than 75 in good health. The CDR3 DNA is TGCGCCAGCAGCCAAGATCGAGGGCGTGGCTACACCTTC. Residues: CASSQDRGRGYTF.